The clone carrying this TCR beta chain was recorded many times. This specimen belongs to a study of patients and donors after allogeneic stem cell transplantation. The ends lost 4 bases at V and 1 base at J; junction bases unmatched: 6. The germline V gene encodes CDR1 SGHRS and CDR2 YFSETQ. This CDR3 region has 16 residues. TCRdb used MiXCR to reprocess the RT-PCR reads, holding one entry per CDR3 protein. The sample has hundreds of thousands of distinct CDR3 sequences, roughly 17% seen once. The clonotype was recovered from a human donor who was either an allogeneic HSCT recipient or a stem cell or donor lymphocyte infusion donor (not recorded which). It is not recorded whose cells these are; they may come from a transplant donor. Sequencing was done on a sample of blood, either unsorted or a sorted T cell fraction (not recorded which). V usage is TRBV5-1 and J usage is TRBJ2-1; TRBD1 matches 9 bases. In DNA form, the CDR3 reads TGCGCCAGCAGCCTGGGTGGGACAGGGTCCTACAATGAGCAGTTCTTC. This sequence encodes CASSLGGTGSYNEQFF.